This TCR beta chain is drawn from a study of technical replicates of blood from a handful of donors. The CDR3 totals 18 residues. V lost 3 bases, J lost 0 bases, and 7 bases stayed unmatched. The germline V gene encodes CDR1 KGHSH and CDR2 LQKENI. Using immunoSEQ multiplex PCR, the repertoire was profiled, and TCRdb retains in-frame clones only, with some absent. The data contain approximately 75,000 clones, more than 90% of them seen just once; the ten biggest clones take up 0.41%. This chain connects TRBV18 to TRBJ2-1; 11 bases agree with TRBD2. The sequenced sample was T cells isolated from PBMCs. The receptor was isolated from a human donor in good health. As DNA, the CDR3 is TGTGCCAGCTCACCGGCCACTAGCGGGAGATTCTCCTACAATGAGCAGTTCTTC. It encodes CASSPATSGRFSYNEQFF.